A single sample gave rise to the 19 T cell receptor beta chains below, sequenced in a study of blood T cell repertoires in COVID-19. Clones were sequenced by immunoSEQ multiplex PCR, and TCRdb holds only the in-frame ones, with some missing. The sample carries more than 85,000 clones, under 90% recorded once. What was sequenced was peripheral blood. These receptors were taken from a woman aged 70-85 years with acute or convalescent COVID-19.

V and J are TRBV18 and TRBJ2-5; no clear D gene. Between the trimmed V and J ends, which lost 3 bases and 3 bases, there was a span of 20 bases. The germline V gene has CDR1 KGHSH and CDR2 LQKENI. This CDR3 has 17 residues. The CDR3 loop reads CASSPSLPGPPKETQYF. The CDR3 DNA reads TGTGCCAGCTCACCTAGCCTCCCCGGTCCCCCGAAAGAGACCCAGTACTTC.

As for this clone: Other DNA sequences from this sample encode an identical CDR3 as well. This chain links TRBV3-1 (or the pseudogene TRBV3-2) with TRBJ2-2; D might be TRBD1 (6 bases). V lost 1 base to trimming and J lost 1 base, with 16 bases between them. The germline V gene has CDR1 LGHDT and CDR2 YNNKEL (reference sequence). The length of the CDR3 is 18 residues. CDR3: CASSQGLAGTQNTGELFF. The CDR3 nucleotides read TGTGCCAGCAGCCAAGGGTTGGCAGGGACACAGAACACCGGGGAGCTGTTTTTT.

CDR3 sequence reads: CASSLVTGYGYTF. As DNA, the CDR3 is TGTGCCAGCAGTTTGGTGACAGGCTATGGCTACACCTTC. The chain is built from TRBV28 and TRBJ1-2; a weak D match, TRBD1 (6 bases). CDR1 and CDR2 from the germline V gene are MDHEN and SYDVKM. This CDR3 contains 13 residues. The V end was cut by 3 bases, the J end by 4 bases, with 9 bases between.

The chain links TRBV11-2 to TRBJ2-7, with TRBD2 as a possible D gene (6 bases). V lost 5 bases and J 2 bases, leaving 13 bases between the germline ends. In germline, CDR1 is SGHAT, CDR2 FQNNGV. The CDR3 runs 14 residues. The chain's CDR3 is CASSLTGRPYEQYF. The CDR3 DNA follows: TGTGCCAGCAGCCTCACGGGGAGGCCCTACGAGCAGTACTTC.

The chain carries TRBV19 and TRBJ1-2; TRBD1 matches at 9 bases. J lost 7 bases, V lost 4 bases, and 7 bases had no gene match. CDR3 length: 14 residues. The germline V gene encodes CDR1 LNHDA and CDR2 SQIVND (reference sequence). The CDR3 spells CASSSTGGFSGYTF. Written as DNA, the CDR3 is TGTGCCAGTAGTAGTACAGGGGGCTTCTCTGGCTACACCTTC.

This chain links TRBV28 with TRBJ1-2, with TRBD1 identical over 12 bases. Germline CDR1 MDHEN, CDR2 SYDVKM. The V and J ends lost 6 bases and 7 bases, in that order; junction bases with no gene match: 9. The CDR3 loop spans 15 amino acids. In DNA, the CDR3 is TGTGCCAGCAGCCGTGGGGGGACAGGGGGCTTTGGCTACACCTTC. It encodes CASSRGGTGGFGYTF.

The chain carries TRBV6-5 and TRBJ1-1, with 10 bases fitting TRBD1. The CDR3 contains 14 residues. Germline CDR1 is MNHEY and CDR2 is SVGAGI. Trimming took 7 bases from V and 7 from J; bases not matched to a gene: 9. The CDR3 region is CASTWGQGTYEAFF. The CDR3 DNA sequence: TGTGCCAGCACCTGGGGACAGGGGACCTATGAAGCTTTCTTT.

With respect to this clone: The junction shows a germline mismatch at one end, possibly a read error. The chain joins TRBV23-1 to TRBJ1-4; D is unclear. TRBV23-1 is an ORF; its function is uncertain. The CDR3 loop spans 15 amino acids. CDR3 coding DNA: TGCGCCAGCAGACAATTGCTATCAACTAATGAAAAACTGTTTTTT. As protein: CASRQLLSTNEKLFF.

Remarks on this clone: The same CDR3 also results from other DNA sequences found in this sample. The chain recombines TRBV3-1 (or the pseudogene TRBV3-2) with TRBJ2-1, with 9 bases aligning to TRBD2. The CDR3 length is 16 residues. With 1 base clipped from V and 4 bases from J, the junction kept 5 bases outside the gene matches. The V gene's germline CDR1 is LGHDT and CDR2 YNNKEL (reference sequence). CDR3 bases: TGTGCCAGCAGCCAAGCTTCTAGCGGGATATACAATGAGCAGTTCTTC. Protein: CASSQASSGIYNEQFF.

This clone was seen just once. The V and J genes are TRBV5-1 and TRBJ1-4; TRBD1 is a possible D gene (5 bases). Between the trimmed V and J ends, which lost 1 base and 8 bases, there was a span of 12 bases. In germline, CDR1 is SGHRS, CDR2 YFSETQ. The CDR3 is 14 residues long. CDR3 residues: CASSLTGEGEKLFF. The CDR3 bases are TGCGCCAGCAGCTTGACGGGGGAAGGGGAAAAACTGTTTTTT.

The chain combines TRBV20-1 with TRBJ2-3; 8 positions match TRBD2. With V trimmed by 3 bases and J by 2 bases, 16 bases remained unmatched. The germline CDR1 and CDR2 sequences are DFQATT and SNEGSKA (reference sequence). The CDR3 is made up of 18 amino acids. The CDR3 DNA follows: TGCAGTGCTAGTAAGCGGGAGTGGGAGGCTGGGAACACAGATACGCAGTATTTT. Its translation is CSASKREWEAGNTDTQYF.

The chain couples TRBV3-1 (or the pseudogene TRBV3-2) to TRBJ2-3, with unresolved D. V was pared by 5 bases and J by 0 bases, with 6 bases between. The CDR3 covers 13 residues. The germline V gene encodes CDR1 LGHDT and CDR2 YNNKEL (reference sequence). CDR3 sequence: CASSFRSTDTQYF. CDR3 DNA sequence: TGTGCCAGCAGCTTCAGGAGCACAGATACGCAGTATTTT.

The V gene is TRBV5-1, the J gene TRBJ2-1; possible D gene TRBD2, 7 bases. The CDR3 covers 15 residues. The V and J ends lost 3 bases and 8 bases respectively, with 18 bases between them. Germline lookup yields CDR1 SGHRS and CDR2 YFSETQ. In DNA, the CDR3 is TGCGCCAGCAGCTACACCGGGGGGCCCGGCCATGAGCAGTTCTTC. It is translated as CASSYTGGPGHEQFF.

This clone was counted once. V gene TRBV2 combines with J gene TRBJ1-3, with D tentatively TRBD1 (6 bases). The CDR3 consists of 14 residues. Looked up from germline, CDR1 is SNHLY and CDR2 is FYNNEI. The V gene lost 8 bases and the J gene lost 0 bases, with 11 bases spanning the gap. Here the CDR3 DNA reads TGTGCCAGCCGAGCAGGGGCCTCTGGAAACACCATATATTTT. It translates to CASRAGASGNTIYF.

The chain employs TRBV27 and TRBJ1-6, with D tentatively TRBD1 (6 bases). Germline loops: CDR1 MNHEY, CDR2 SMNVEV (reference sequence). This CDR3 has 15 amino acids. V shed 7 bases and J shed 7 bases, with 17 bases lying between them. CDR3 DNA sequence: TGTGCCAGCACTGACAACAGGGCGAGGAATTCACCCCTCCACTTT. It specifies CASTDNRARNSPLHF.

The chain has TRBV28 and TRBJ1-6, with a possible D match to TRBD1 (5 bases). The length of the CDR3 is 13 residues. The germline V gene encodes CDR1 MDHEN and CDR2 SYDVKM. V lost 7 bases and J lost 9, with 13 bases in between. CDR3 coding DNA: TGTGCCAGCATTGGGGGGGGAGGTTCACCCCTCCACTTT. Translated, it gives CASIGGGGSPLHF.

For the CDR3, the DNA is TGTGCCAGCAGCCAAGTCTCCCTAAGAAGCCGATACAATGAGCAGTTCTTC. Encoded protein: CASSQVSLRSRYNEQFF. This sequence joins TRBV3-1 (or the pseudogene TRBV3-2) and TRBJ2-1; D call uncertain. CDR3 size: 17 residues. V dropped 1 base and J dropped 4 bases, with 17 bases sitting between them. Germline V gene data show CDR1 as LGHDT and CDR2 as YNNKEL (reference sequence).

This sequence joins TRBV30 and TRBJ2-1; 12 bases map to TRBD2. CDR1 and CDR2 (germline): GTSNPN, SVGIG (reference sequence). Unmatched junction bases numbered 5, after V lost 4 bases and J lost 10 bases. The CDR3 contains 13 residues. The CDR3 loop is CAWKLAGGWEQFF. CDR3 nucleotides: TGTGCCTGGAAACTAGCGGGAGGATGGGAGCAGTTCTTC.

The chain uses TRBV28 and TRBJ1-5, with a possible D match to TRBD1 (6 bases). Germline V gives CDR1 MDHEN, CDR2 SYDVKM. The CDR3 length is 13 residues. Trimming shortened V by 10 bases and J by 0 bases, and 10 bases separated the two germline ends. CDR3 residues: CAIGDISNQPQHF. The CDR3 DNA is TGTGCCATAGGGGACATTAGCAATCAGCCCCAGCATTTT.